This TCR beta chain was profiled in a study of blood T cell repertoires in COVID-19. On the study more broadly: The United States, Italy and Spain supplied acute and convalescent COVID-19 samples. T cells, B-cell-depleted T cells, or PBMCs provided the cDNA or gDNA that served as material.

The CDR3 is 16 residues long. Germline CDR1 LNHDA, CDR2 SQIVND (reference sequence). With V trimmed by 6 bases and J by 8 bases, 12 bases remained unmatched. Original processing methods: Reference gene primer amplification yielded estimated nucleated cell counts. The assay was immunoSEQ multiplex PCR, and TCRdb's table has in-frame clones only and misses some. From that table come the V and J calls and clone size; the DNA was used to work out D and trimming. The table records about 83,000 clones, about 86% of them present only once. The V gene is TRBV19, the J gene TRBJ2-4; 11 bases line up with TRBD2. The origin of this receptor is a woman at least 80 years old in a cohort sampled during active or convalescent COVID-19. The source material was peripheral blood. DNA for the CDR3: TGTGCCAGTAGCAGTAAACTAGCGGGAGATCAGTACATTCAGTACTTC. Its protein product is CASSSKLAGDQYIQYF.